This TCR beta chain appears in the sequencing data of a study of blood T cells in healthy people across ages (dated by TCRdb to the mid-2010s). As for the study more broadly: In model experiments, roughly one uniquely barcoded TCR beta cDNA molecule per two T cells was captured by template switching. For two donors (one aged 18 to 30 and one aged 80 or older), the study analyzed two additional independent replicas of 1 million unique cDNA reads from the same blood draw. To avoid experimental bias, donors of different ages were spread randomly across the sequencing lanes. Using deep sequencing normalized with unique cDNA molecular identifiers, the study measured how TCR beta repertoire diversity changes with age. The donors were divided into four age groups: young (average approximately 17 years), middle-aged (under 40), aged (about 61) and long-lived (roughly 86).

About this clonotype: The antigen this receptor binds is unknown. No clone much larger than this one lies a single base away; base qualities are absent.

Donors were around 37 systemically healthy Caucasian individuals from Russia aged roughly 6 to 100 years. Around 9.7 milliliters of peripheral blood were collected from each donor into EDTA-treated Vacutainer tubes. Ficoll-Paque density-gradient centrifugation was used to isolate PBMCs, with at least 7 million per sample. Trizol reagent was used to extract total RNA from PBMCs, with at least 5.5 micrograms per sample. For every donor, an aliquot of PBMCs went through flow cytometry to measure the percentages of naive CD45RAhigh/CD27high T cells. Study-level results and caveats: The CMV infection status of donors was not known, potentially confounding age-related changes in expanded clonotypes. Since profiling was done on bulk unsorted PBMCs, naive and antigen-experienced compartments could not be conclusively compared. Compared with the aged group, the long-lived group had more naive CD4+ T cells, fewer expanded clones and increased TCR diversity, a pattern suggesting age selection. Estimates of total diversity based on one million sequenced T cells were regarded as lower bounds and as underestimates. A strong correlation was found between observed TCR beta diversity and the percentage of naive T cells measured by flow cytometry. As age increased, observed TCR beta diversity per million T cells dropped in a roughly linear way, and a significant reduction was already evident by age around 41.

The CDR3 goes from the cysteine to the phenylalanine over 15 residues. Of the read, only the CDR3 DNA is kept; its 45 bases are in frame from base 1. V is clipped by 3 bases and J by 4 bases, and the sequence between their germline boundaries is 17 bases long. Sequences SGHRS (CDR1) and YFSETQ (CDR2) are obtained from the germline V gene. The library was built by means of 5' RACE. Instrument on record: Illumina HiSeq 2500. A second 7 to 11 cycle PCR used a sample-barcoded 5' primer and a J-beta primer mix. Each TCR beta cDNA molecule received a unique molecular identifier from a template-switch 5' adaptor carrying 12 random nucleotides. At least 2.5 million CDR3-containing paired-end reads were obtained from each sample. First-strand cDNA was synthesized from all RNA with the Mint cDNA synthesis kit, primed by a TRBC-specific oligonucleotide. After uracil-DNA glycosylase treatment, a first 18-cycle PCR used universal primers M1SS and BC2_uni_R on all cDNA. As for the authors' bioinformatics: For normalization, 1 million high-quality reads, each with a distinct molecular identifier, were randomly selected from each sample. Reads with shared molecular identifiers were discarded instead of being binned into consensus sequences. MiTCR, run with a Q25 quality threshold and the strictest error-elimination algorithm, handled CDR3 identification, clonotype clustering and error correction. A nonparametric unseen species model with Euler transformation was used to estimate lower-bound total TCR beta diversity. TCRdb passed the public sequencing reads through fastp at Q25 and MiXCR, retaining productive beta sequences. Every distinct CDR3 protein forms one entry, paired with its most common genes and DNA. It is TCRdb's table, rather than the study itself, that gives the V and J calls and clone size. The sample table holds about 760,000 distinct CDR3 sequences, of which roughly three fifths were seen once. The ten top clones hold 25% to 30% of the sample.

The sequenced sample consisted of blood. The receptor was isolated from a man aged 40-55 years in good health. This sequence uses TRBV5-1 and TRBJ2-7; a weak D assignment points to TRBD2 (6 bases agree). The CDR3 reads CASSSTAFGGYEQYF. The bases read TGCGCCAGCAGCTCGACAGCATTTGGGGGGTACGAGCAGTACTTC.